Presented here are 18 T cell receptor beta chains from one specimen sequenced in a study of blood T cell repertoires in COVID-19 (dated by TCRdb to the early 2020s). Libraries were made using the immunoSEQ multiplex PCR assay. TCRdb retrieved this table from immuneACCESS and kept in-frame rearrangements only. Not all clones are present; in checked studies, unresolved V genes account for under half, and no reason is known for the remainder. This sample gives roughly 80,000 clones in total; roughly 78% of them show up just once. The ten largest clones capture 21% of the sample. Sequencing was performed on peripheral blood. The receptors derive from a human donor in a cohort sampled during active COVID-19.

The V gene is TRBV19, the J gene TRBJ1-5; 9 bases match TRBD1. The CDR3 extends over 16 amino acids. Germline V CDR1 and CDR2: LNHDA, SQIVND (reference sequence). Germline trimming cut 3 bases from V and 10 bases from J; bases unmatched to any gene: 13. The CDR3 DNA reads TGTGCCAGTAGTATGTCCCGGGACAGGGTTGGGCTTCCCCAGCATTTT. The encoded protein is CASSMSRDRVGLPQHF.

This clone has more than one count but fewer than ten. V gene TRBV15 combines with J gene TRBJ2-1, with 9 bases that match TRBD1. The CDR3 totals 15 residues. Germline V lookup: CDR1 LNHNV, CDR2 YYDKDF (reference sequence). Trimming took 8 bases from V and 5 from J; bases not matched to a gene: 10. The CDR3 spells CATHTTGGQNNEQFF. CDR3 sequence (DNA): TGTGCCACCCATACAACAGGGGGCCAGAACAATGAGCAGTTCTTC. Full variable domain (missing parts from reference TRBV15 and TRBJ2-1): DAMVIQNPRYQVTQFGKPVTLSCSQTLNHNVMYWYQQKSSQAPKLLFHYYDKDFNNEADTPDNFQSRRPNTSFCFLDIRSPGLGDTAMYLCATHTTGGQNNEQFFGPGTRLTVL.

Turning to this clone: The junction departs from the called germline gene at one end, perhaps through a read error. This rearrangement joins TRBV6-5 to TRBJ1-1; D not certain. Germline values: CDR1 MNHEY, CDR2 SVGAGI. The CDR3 runs 15 residues. CDR3 DNA sequence: TGTGCCAGCAGCCCGGGGTCCTTGGAGAACTCTGAAGCTTTCTTT. Translating gives CASSPGSLENSEAFF.

The chain links TRBV5-1 to TRBJ2-7, with TRBD2 matching over 9 bases. Germline V gene lookup returns CDR1 SGHRS and CDR2 YFSETQ. V lost 1 base, J lost 3 bases, and 11 bases stayed unmatched. The CDR3 sequence is 17 residues long. The DNA of the CDR3 is TGCGCCAGCAGCTTGTCGCTAGCGGGGCCGTCAGGCTACGAGCAGTACTTC. Protein: CASSLSLAGPSGYEQYF.

This clone showed up just a few times. The rearrangement links TRBV7-9 to TRBJ2-7; 10 bases are a match to TRBD2. The junction had 14 bases not matched to a gene; V was cut back by 5 bases and J by 1 base. CDR1 SEHNR and CDR2 FQNEAQ come from the germline V gene (reference sequence). This CDR3 is 18 amino acids long. The DNA for the CDR3 is TGTGCCAGCAGCCCAGGCGGGCTAGCGGGGGAACAGTCCTACGAGCAGTACTTC. It codes for CASSPGGLAGEQSYEQYF.

The genes are TRBV2 and TRBJ1-3, with D perhaps matching TRBD1 (6 bases). The CDR3 is made up of 14 amino acids. Trimming pared 7 bases from V and 0 bases from J, leaving 10 bases between. CDR1 SNHLY and CDR2 FYNNEI come from the germline V gene. CDR3 amino acids: CASKRDISGNTIYF. The CDR3 DNA reads TGTGCCAGCAAGAGGGACATCTCTGGAAACACCATATATTTT. Combining the CDR3 with reference TRBV2 and TRBJ1-3 gives the whole variable domain EPEVTQTPSHQVTQMGQEVILRCVPISNHLYFYWYRQILGQKVEFLVSFYNNEISEKSEIFDDQFSVERPDGSNFTLKIRSTKLEDSAMYFCASKRDISGNTIYFGEGSWLTVV.

The CDR3 is CATSKTAAADQYF. DNA for the CDR3: TGTGCCACCAGTAAGACAGCCGCAGCCGACCAGTACTTC. The V and J genes are TRBV24-1 and TRBJ2-5, with D tentatively TRBD1 (5 bases). The CDR3 has 13 amino acids. Germline assignment: CDR1 KGHDR and CDR2 SFDVKD. V lost 6 bases and J lost 10, with 17 bases in between.

This clone was counted only a few times. The J gene is TRBJ2-7, the V gene TRBV11-2, with 7 bases matching TRBD1. Trimming took 2 bases from V and 6 from J; bases not matched to a gene: 13. The germline V gene has CDR1 SGHAT and CDR2 FQNNGV. This CDR3 has 16 amino acids. This CDR3 reads CASSLNTGARTLEQYF. The CDR3 DNA follows: TGTGCCAGCAGCTTAAATACAGGGGCGCGGACTCTCGAGCAGTACTTC.

The chain is built from TRBV30 and TRBJ2-1; D may be TRBD2 (7 bases). The CDR3 has 13 residues. In germline, CDR1 is GTSNPN, CDR2 SVGIG (reference sequence). V was clipped by 1 base and J by 14 bases, with 18 bases between them. CDR3 sequence reads: CAWSAGDGGLEFF. CDR3 nucleotides: TGTGCCTGGAGTGCCGGGGACGGGGGGCTCGAGTTCTTC.

The rearrangement joins TRBV18 to TRBJ1-1; possible D gene TRBD1, 6 bases. Germline lookup yields CDR1 KGHSH and CDR2 LQKENI. The CDR3 has 16 amino acids. V gave up 2 bases and J gave up 11 bases, with 24 bases separating them. As DNA, the CDR3 is TGTGCCAGCTCACCAACACCCTCCCGCGGGGGCGCCGGGGCTTTCTTT. It specifies CASSPTPSRGGAGAFF. Filled out from reference TRBV18 and TRBJ1-1, the complete variable domain reads NAGVMQNPRHLVRRRGQEARLRCSPMKGHSHVYWYRQLPEEGLKFMVYLQKENIIDESGMPKERFSAEFPKEGPSILRIQQVVRGDSAAYFCASSPTPSRGGAGAFFGQGTRLTVV.

This rearrangement joins TRBV28 to TRBJ1-4; D is uncertain. CDR3 length equals 11 residues. Germline values: CDR1 MDHEN, CDR2 SYDVKM. V lost 5 bases, J lost 5 bases, and 3 bases lay in between. CDR3 in amino acids: CASSLNEKLFF. CDR3 DNA sequence: TGTGCCAGCAGTCTCAATGAAAAACTGTTTTTT.

This sequence joins TRBV30 and TRBJ1-1, with D unresolved. This CDR3 has 14 amino acids. CDR1 is GTSNPN and CDR2 is SVGIG in the germline V gene (reference sequence). Trimming shortened V by 0 bases and J by 7 bases, and 15 bases separated the two germline ends. CDR3 in DNA: TGTGCCTGGAGTGTTCCCGGGATAGCGAGTGAAGCTTTCTTT. Its translation is CAWSVPGIASEAFF. The whole variable domain, filled in from reference TRBV30 and TRBJ1-1, reads SQTIHQWPATLVQPVGSPLSLECTVEGTSNPNLYWYRQAAGRGLQLLFYSVGIGQISSEVPQNLSASRPQDRQFILSSKKLLLSDSGFYLCAWSVPGIASEAFFGQGTRLTVV.

V usage is TRBV6-6 and J usage is TRBJ2-2, with D maybe TRBD2 (6 bases). Germline V gene lookup returns CDR1 MNHNY and CDR2 SVGAGI (reference sequence). The CDR3 has 14 amino acids. V was clipped by 8 bases and J by 0 bases, with 10 bases between them. The CDR3 bases are TGTGCCAGCGACCCGGGGGCGAACACCGGGGAGCTGTTTTTT. Translation gives CASDPGANTGELFF.

This chain connects TRBV6-2 or TRBV6-3 to TRBJ1-1; D unresolved. The V gene's germline CDR1 is MNHEY and CDR2 SVGEGT. This CDR3 contains 12 residues. Between the trimmed V and J ends, which lost 5 bases and 7 bases, there was a span of 11 bases. CDR3 bases: TGTGCCAGCAGTCGTCCCCTAGGTGAAGCTTTCTTT. Translation gives CASSRPLGEAFF.

V is TRBV29-1 and J is TRBJ1-3; D uncertain. V lost 6 bases, J lost 9 bases, and 15 bases lay in between. The CDR3 contains 12 residues. Germline V gives CDR1 SQVTM, CDR2 ANQGSEA. The CDR3 coding sequence is TGCAGCGTGCTCCTTTACCCCGGCACCATATATTTT. The encoded protein is CSVLLYPGTIYF.

Only one count was recorded for this clone. This chain connects TRBV6-5 to TRBJ2-5; the match to TRBD1 covers 9 bases. V was clipped by 7 bases and J by 2 bases; unmatched bases: 8. This CDR3 has 15 amino acids. CDR1 is MNHEY, CDR2 SVGAGI, per germline. The CDR3 loop reads CASTSPDRGQETQYF. CDR3 DNA sequence: TGTGCCAGCACCTCCCCCGACAGGGGGCAAGAGACCCAGTACTTC.

CDR3 region: CASSSGQNTEAFF. In DNA, the CDR3 is TGTGCCAGCAGCTCCGGACAGAACACTGAAGCTTTCTTT. The chain has TRBV7-3 and TRBJ1-1, with D possibly being TRBD1 (5 bases). The CDR3 sequence is 13 residues long. The V end was cut by 4 bases, the J end by 1 base, with 7 bases between. Germline lookup yields CDR1 SGHTA and CDR2 FQGTGA.

The table lists this clone with a few counts. This chain connects TRBV18 to TRBJ2-1, with D possibly being TRBD1 (6 bases). The germline gives CDR1 KGHSH, CDR2 LQKENI. Trimming stripped 5 bases from V and 6 bases from J, with 20 bases between. The CDR3 is made up of 16 amino acids. CDR3 DNA sequence: TGTGCCAGCTCATTTCGAACAGGGTCCTTGTTCAATGAGCAGTTCTTC. This gives the protein CASSFRTGSLFNEQFF.